This is a list of T cell receptor beta chains from one sample in a study of T cell repertoires in cytomegalovirus infection. TCRdb redid the calling of the reads with MiXCR, one entry per CDR3 protein. Here the sample spans around 740,000 distinct CDR3 sequences, 35% to 45% being singletons. The sequencing sample was made of PBMCs. The receptors were sampled from a human donor in good health (CMV status not recorded). Some clones in this sample may be carry-over from other donors' samples. The CDR3 runs from the conserved cysteine through the conserved F or W. A D gene is named only where the DNA matches it firmly. The size entry is marked missing in some rows and otherwise reads once, few, many or a size class.

>.|.|TRBJ1-1|TRBV19
TGTGCCAGTAGTACCCTCAGTTCTGAAGCTTTCTTT
CASSTLSSEAFF
>.|TRBD2|TRBJ2-1|TRBV7-6
TGTGCCAGCAGCCACAAGACTAGCGGGTACAATGAGCAGTTCTTC
CASSHKTSGYNEQFF
>.|.|TRBJ2-1|TRBV29-1
TGCAGCGTTGTTCCTCCTACTACAATGAGGTCTTCGCAGTTCTTC
CSVVPPTTMRSSQFF
>many|TRBD2|TRBJ2-5|TRBV6-4
TGTGCCAGCAGTGACCCCGAGCGGGGGGCTGCTCAAGAGACCCAGTACTTC
CASSDPERGAAQETQYF
>once|TRBD1|TRBJ1-1|TRBV6-1
TGTGCCAGCAGGATACAGGGGGCGAGCACTGAAGCTTTCTTT
CASRIQGASTEAFF
>.|.|TRBJ2-7|TRBV28
TGTGCCAGCAGTTTCAGCAGGAACGAGCAGTACTTC
CASSFSRNEQYF
>few|.|TRBJ1-6|TRBV12-3/TRBV12-4
TGTGCCAGCAGTTTAGGGGGGGAGGGGTTTGATTCACCCCTCCACTTT
CASSLGGEGFDSPLHF
>once|TRBD2|TRBJ2-2|TRBV4-2
TGTGCCAGCAGCCAAGAAGGGCTAGCGGGGGGGCGATATATCACCGGGGAGCTGTTTTTT
CASSQEGLAGGRYITGELFF
>.|.|TRBJ2-1|TRBV12-3/TRBV12-4
TGTGCCAGCAGCGGGGTACAGGCCCGGTTCTTC
CASSGVQARFF
>few|.|TRBJ2-7|TRBV28
TGTGCCAGCAGTTGGGCACCCCACTCCTACGAGCAGTACTTC
CASSWAPHSYEQYF
>.|TRBD2|TRBJ2-1|TRBV20-1
TGCAGTACACAGCGGGGGGGCCCCTACAATGAGCAGTTCTTC
CSTQRGGPYNEQFF
>.|.|TRBJ1-3|TRBV7-2
TGTGCCAGCAGCCTTATGGTCTCTGGAAACACCATATATTTT
CASSLMVSGNTIYF
>few|.|TRBJ2-1|TRBV20-1
TGCAGTGTAGGCAGGGTGAACAATGAGCAGTTCTTC
CSVGRVNNEQFF
>.|.|TRBJ1-1|TRBV7-8
TGTGCCAGCAGCTCAGATCAATGGGCAGGGGACACTGAAGCTTTCTTT
CASSSDQWAGDTEAFF
>.|.|TRBJ2-3|TRBV5-1
TGCGCCAGCAGCTTGGAGGCAGATAGCTTCACAGATACGCAGTATTTT
CASSLEADSFTDTQYF
>once|.|TRBJ2-4|TRBV4-1
TGCGCCAGCAGCCAATTTGGGGATAGGGTCAACATTCAGTACTTC
CASSQFGDRVNIQYF
>once|TRBD1|TRBJ1-2|TRBV12-3/TRBV12-4
TGTGCCAGCAGTCCAGGGGGCATTTCGAACTATGGCTACACCTTC
CASSPGGISNYGYTF
>many|TRBD1|TRBJ1-2|TRBV4-1
TGCGCCAGCAGCCAACCGACAGGGATATATGGCTACACCTTC
CASSQPTGIYGYTF
>.|.|TRBJ1-5|TRBV27
TGTGCCAGCCGTCCCATGGTGGGGGACTATCAGCCCCAGCATTTT
CASRPMVGDYQPQHF
>.|.|TRBJ2-5|TRBV7-2
TGTGCCAGCAGCACACTAGTCCAAGAGACCCAGTACTTC
CASSTLVQETQYF
>.|.|TRBJ1-1|TRBV2
TGTGCCAGCTTAAGATTTTTGAACACTGAAGCTTTCTTT
CASLRFLNTEAFF
>few|.|TRBJ1-5|TRBV7-5
.
CISVPEATRQGPSVNQPQHF
>.|.|TRBJ2-1|TRBV20-1
TGCAGTGCTAGAGAACATGGATACAATGAGCAGTTCTTC
CSAREHGYNEQFF
>few|.|TRBJ1-1|TRBV7-2
TGTGCCAGCAGCTTCGCCCCGACAGGATTGAACACTGAAGCTTTCTTT
CASSFAPTGLNTEAFF
>few|.|TRBJ1-5|TRBV12-3/TRBV12-4
TGTGCCAGCAGTGCCCACTTGGGAACTAGCAATCAGCCCCAGCATTTT
CASSAHLGTSNQPQHF
>few|TRBD2|TRBJ2-1|TRBV7-2
TGTGCCAGCAGCAGACTAGCGGAGGTGGGGAGCGAGCAGTTCTTC
CASSRLAEVGSEQFF
>.|.|TRBJ2-2|TRBV29-1
TGCAGCGTCGGCGAGAGTTCGGCCCCCGGGGAGCTGTTTTTT
CSVGESSAPGELFF
>.|.|TRBJ1-3|TRBV6-6
TGTGCCAGCAGTTACGATGTCTCTGGAAACACCATATATTTT
CASSYDVSGNTIYF
>.|.|TRBJ2-1|TRBV6-1
TGTGCCAGCAGTGAAATGGAGTCAGGGGTCTACAATGAGCAGTTCTTC
CASSEMESGVYNEQFF
>.|.|TRBJ2-7|TRBV28
TGTGCCAGCAGTTTCAGCAGTACCCGAAGAGAGCAGTACTTC
CASSFSSTRREQYF
>few|.|TRBJ1-6|TRBV19
TGTGCCAGTAGTCCCCGGGGGACTTTAAATTCACCCCTCCACTTT
CASSPRGTLNSPLHF
>.|TRBD1|TRBJ2-5|TRBV20-1
TGCAGTGCTAGGGCGGGACAGGGCCAAGAGACCCAGTACTTC
CSARAGQGQETQYF
>.|.|TRBJ2-3|TRBV29-1
TGCAGCGTTGATATGAGCACAGATACGCAGTATTTT
CSVDMSTDTQYF
>.|.|TRBJ1-1|TRBV18
TGTGCCAGCTCACCACCTGCCTCCCGCCGACTTTCCCTGGACACTGAAGCTTTCTTT
CASSPPASRRLSLDTEAFF
>.|.|TRBJ1-4|TRBV24-1
TGTGCCACCAGTACTCGGAATGAAAAACTGTTTTTT
CATSTRNEKLFF